One and the same sample provided the 2 T cell receptor beta chains below, sequenced in a study of blood T cell repertoires in COVID-19. TCRdb's table, derived via immunoSEQ multiplex PCR, lists solely in-frame clones and lacks some. The data contain roughly 52,000 clones, about 89% of them singletons. The sample consisted of peripheral blood. The receptors were gathered from a human donor in a cohort sampled during active COVID-19.

The chain carries TRBV18 and TRBJ2-3; 9 bases map to TRBD2. Per the germline V gene, CDR1 is KGHSH and CDR2 is LQKENI. V shed 2 bases and J 5 bases; nucleotides not matched to a gene: 5. The CDR3 runs 15 residues. In DNA form, the CDR3 reads TGTGCCAGCTCACCAAGGCGGGGGGGCGGAGATACGCAGTATTTT. Amino acid sequence: CASSPRRGGGDTQYF.

The V call is TRBV27, the J call TRBJ2-1; D ambiguous. The CDR3 is 13 residues long. Trimming pared 5 bases from V and 0 bases from J, leaving 5 bases between. Germline CDR1 is MNHEY and CDR2 is SMNVEV (reference sequence). The DNA of the CDR3 is TGTGCCAGCAGTCTGAGCTCCTACAATGAGCAGTTCTTC. This sequence encodes CASSLSSYNEQFF.